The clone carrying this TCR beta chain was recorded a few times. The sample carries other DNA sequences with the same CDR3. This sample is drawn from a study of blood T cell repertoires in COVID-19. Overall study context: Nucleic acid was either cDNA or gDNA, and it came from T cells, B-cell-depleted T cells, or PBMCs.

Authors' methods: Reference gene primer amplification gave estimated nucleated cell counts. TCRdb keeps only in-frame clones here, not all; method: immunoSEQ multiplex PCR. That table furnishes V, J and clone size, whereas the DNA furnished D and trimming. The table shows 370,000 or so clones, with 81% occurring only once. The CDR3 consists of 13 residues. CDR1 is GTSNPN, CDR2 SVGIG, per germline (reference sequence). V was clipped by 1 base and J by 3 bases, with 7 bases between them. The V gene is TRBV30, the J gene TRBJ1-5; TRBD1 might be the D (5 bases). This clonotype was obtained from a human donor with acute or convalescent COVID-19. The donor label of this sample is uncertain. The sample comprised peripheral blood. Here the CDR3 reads CAWSGGVNQPQHF. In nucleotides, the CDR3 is TGTGCCTGGAGTGGGGGCGTCAATCAGCCCCAGCATTTT.